The present TCR beta chain was sequenced within a study of neurological immune-mediated disorders (dated by TCRdb to the late 2010s). Describing the broader study: Among the 35 or so multiple sclerosis patients, relapsing-remitting MS was present in approximately 31 and secondary progressive MS was present in 3. The cohort comprised 68 subjects: roughly 15 HAM/TSP patients, around 34 multiple sclerosis patients and around 20 healthy controls. The study compared peripheral blood TCR-beta repertoires of HTLV-I-associated myelopathy (HAM/TSP) patients, multiple sclerosis patients and healthy controls using UMI-based sequencing. The roughly 99 TCR-beta libraries covered PBMC samples along with longitudinal samples, technical triplicates, and paired sorted CD4+ and CD8+ T-cell subsets.

Libraries from unsorted PBMCs were made from 2 million PBMCs kept in RNAlater at -80 degrees C until RNA extraction. The multiple sclerosis patients were enrolled in a US clinical protocol that evaluated disease progression with magnetic resonance imaging. PBMCs were separated from peripheral blood using Ficoll-Hypaque density gradient centrifugation and then cryopreserved in liquid nitrogen. To synthesize cDNA, template-switch 5'RACE was performed with a primer carrying a 10-nucleotide random unique molecular identifier so that each TCR transcript was tagged. Over 180 million TCR-beta sequences, covering 15-18 subjects, were produced in each sequencing run. The RNeasy kit was used to extract total RNA. TCR-beta VDJ regions were amplified with primers for the TCR constant region and the 5'RACE anchor, using the KAPA Real-time Library Amplification kit. Sample indexes and Illumina adaptors were added in a first PCR, after which library yield was increased in a second PCR. After Ampure bead purification, the roughly 650 bp TCR product was size-selected on a 2% E-gel SizeSelection system. Before pooling, library quality was checked on a Bioanalyzer, concentration was measured with Qubit, and libraries were quantified with the Kapa Library Quantification kit. Paired-end 2 x 150 bp sequencing of the libraries was performed on an Illumina HiSeq 2500. To increase sequence diversity, about 25-31% phiX was spiked into each library pool. Per the original workflow: Quality-filtered reads were processed with the UMI-based MiGEC pipeline, and over 80% of raw TCR sequences were removed by the MiGEC pipeline during error correction. VDJ genes were aligned to IMGT germline references, and clonotypes were defined by unique CDR3 amino acid sequence plus V-J genes. Clonal expansion, Shannon diversity, and CDR3 relatedness (CalcPairwiseDistances, ClusterSamples) were evaluated with VDJtools, and phylogenetic trees were built with CLCbio workbench. Clones with at least 8 unique UMIs were defined as expanded, with this threshold being based on coefficient-of-variation modelling across technical triplicates. TCRdb cleaned the public reads at Q25 with fastp, built clones with MiXCR and kept in-frame beta chains. Rows merge per CDR3 protein into single entries with the most common DNA and genes. TCRdb, rather than the study authors, made the V and J calls. The sample contains under 80,000 distinct CDR3 sequences, roughly 3.9% of them found a single time. Jointly, the top ten make up roughly 1.4% of the sample.

This clonotype was recorded many times. Its antigen is not yet known. No clone much larger than this one lies a single base away; base qualities are absent. CDR1 and CDR2, looked up from the germline V gene (reference sequence), are MNHNY and SVGAGI. V is cut back by 4 bases and J by 7 bases, with 20 bases in the junction unmatched. From the cysteine through the phenylalanine, the CDR3 covers 18 amino acids. The only DNA kept is the CDR3, 54 bases in frame from the first base. The investigation overall reported the following: TCR clonal expansion was highest in HAM/TSP patients and lowest in MS patients, with MS patients falling below even healthy controls. Expanded clones from different subjects shared no identical CDR3 amino acid sequences, which suggests that TCR-beta repertoires were private in all groups. The MS cluster was not associated with any clinical or MRI features, and the authors stated that larger cohorts are needed. Repertoires from 18 of 34 MS patients were grouped by phylogenetic analysis into a cluster of related CDR3 sequences, suggesting a possible repertoire-level signature.

The sequence is built from TRBV6-6 and TRBJ2-7; TRBD2 agrees with 9 junctional bases. The sequencing sample was made of PBMCs. The receptor comes from a man under 40 with multiple sclerosis. The DNA sequence follows: TGTGCCAGCAGTTCTTCCCTCGATCCGGGACTAGCTCCTTATGAGCAGTACTTC. Translated, this is CASSSSLDPGLAPYEQYF.